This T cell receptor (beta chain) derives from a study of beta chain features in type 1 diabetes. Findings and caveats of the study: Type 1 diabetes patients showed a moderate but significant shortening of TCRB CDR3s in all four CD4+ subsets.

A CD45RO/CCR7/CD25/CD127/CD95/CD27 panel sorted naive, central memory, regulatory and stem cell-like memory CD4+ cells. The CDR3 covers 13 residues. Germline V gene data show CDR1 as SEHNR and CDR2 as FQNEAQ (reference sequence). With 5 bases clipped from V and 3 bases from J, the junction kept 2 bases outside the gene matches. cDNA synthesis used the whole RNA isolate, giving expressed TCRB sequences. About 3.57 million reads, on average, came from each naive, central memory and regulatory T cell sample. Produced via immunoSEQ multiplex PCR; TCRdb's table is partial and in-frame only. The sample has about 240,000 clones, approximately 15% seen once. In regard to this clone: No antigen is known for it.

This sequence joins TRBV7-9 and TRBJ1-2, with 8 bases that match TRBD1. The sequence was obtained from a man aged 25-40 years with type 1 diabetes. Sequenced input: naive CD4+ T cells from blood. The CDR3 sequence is CASSQDRDYGYTF. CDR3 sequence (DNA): TGTGCCAGCAGCCAGGACAGGGACTATGGCTACACCTTC.